This T cell receptor (beta chain) was sequenced in a study of CD8 T cells in ankylosing spondylitis. In its sample, this clonotype was seen a few times. TCRdb reanalysed the 5' RACE reads using MiXCR and keeps one entry per CDR3 protein. The table includes around 330,000 distinct CDR3 sequences, roughly 12% detected once. This CDR3 region has 18 residues. V lost 1 base and J lost 2, with 15 bases in between. Germline V CDR1 and CDR2: LNHNV, YYDKDF (reference sequence). The specimen sequenced was blood, either unsorted or a sorted T cell fraction (not recorded which). This chain uses TRBV15 with TRBJ2-6; no reliable D call. The clonotype comes from a female donor with ankylosing spondylitis or in good health (not recorded which). CDR3 DNA sequence: TGTGCCACCAGCAGAGCTGCGCGGTATACGGCTGGGGCCAACGTCCTGACTTTC. Translating it yields CATSRAARYTAGANVLTF.